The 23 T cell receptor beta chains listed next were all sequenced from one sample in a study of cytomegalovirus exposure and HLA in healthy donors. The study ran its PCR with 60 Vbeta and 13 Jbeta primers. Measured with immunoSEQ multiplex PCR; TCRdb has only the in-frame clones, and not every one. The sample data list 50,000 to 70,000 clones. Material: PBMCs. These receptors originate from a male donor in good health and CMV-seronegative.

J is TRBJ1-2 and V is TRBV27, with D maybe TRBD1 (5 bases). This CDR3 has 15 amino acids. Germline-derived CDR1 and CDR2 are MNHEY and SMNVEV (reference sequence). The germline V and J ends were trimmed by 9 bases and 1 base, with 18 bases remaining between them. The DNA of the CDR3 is TGTGCCAGGCCCTCACAGGCGACCCGTAACTATGGCTACACCTTC. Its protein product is CARPSQATRNYGYTF.

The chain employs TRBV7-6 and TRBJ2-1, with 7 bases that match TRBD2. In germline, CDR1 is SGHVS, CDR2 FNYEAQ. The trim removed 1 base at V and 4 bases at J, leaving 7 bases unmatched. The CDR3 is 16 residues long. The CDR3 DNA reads TGTGCCAGCAGCTTAGTAGGCGGGAGTCCGTACAATGAGCAGTTCTTC. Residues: CASSLVGGSPYNEQFF.

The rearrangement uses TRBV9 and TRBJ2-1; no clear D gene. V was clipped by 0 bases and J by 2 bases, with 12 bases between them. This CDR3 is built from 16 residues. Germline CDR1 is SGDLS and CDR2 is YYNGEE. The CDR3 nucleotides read TGTGCCAGCAGCGTAGTTATAGCCAGCGCCTACAATGAGCAGTTCTTC. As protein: CASSVVIASAYNEQFF.

The CDR3 is CSVEGRGTRGTDTQYF. CDR3 coding DNA: TGCAGCGTTGAAGGGCGCGGGACTAGGGGCACAGATACGCAGTATTTT. The V call is TRBV29-1, the J call TRBJ2-3; 8 bases fit TRBD2. Trimming took 1 base from V and 1 from J; bases not matched to a gene: 7. From germline, CDR1 is SQVTM and CDR2 ANQGSEA. The CDR3 is 16 amino acids.

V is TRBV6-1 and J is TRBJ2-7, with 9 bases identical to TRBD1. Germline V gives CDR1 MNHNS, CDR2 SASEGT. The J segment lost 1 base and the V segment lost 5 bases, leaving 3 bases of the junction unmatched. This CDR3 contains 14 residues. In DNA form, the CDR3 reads TGTGCCAGCAGTAGACAGGGGGGTTCCTACGAGCAGTACTTC. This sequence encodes CASSRQGGSYEQYF.

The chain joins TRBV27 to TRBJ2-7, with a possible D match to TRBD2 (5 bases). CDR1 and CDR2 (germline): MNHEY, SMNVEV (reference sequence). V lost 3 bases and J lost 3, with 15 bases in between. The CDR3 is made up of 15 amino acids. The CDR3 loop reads CASSFLGGSNYEQYF. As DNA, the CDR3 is TGTGCCAGCAGTTTCTTAGGCGGGTCTAACTACGAGCAGTACTTC.

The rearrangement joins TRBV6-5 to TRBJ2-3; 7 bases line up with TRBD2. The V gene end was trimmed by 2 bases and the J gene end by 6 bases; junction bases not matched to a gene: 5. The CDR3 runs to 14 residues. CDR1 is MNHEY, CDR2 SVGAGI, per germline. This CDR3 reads CASSYKRERDTQYF. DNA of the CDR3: TGTGCCAGCAGTTACAAGCGGGAACGTGATACGCAGTATTTT.

CDR3 protein: CASAKQTSGRETQYF. CDR3 DNA: TGTGCTAGTGCAAAGCAGACTAGCGGGAGAGAGACCCAGTACTTC. The chain is built from TRBV12-5 and TRBJ2-5; TRBD2 agrees at 12 bases. CDR3 length equals 15 residues. Germline V gene data show CDR1 as LGHNT and CDR2 as FRNRAP. J was trimmed by 4 bases and V by 7 bases; bases with no gene match: 7.

CDR3 bases: TGTGCCAGCAGCCAAGAGGGCAGGGTTAATGAAAAACTGTTTTTT. The encoded protein is CASSQEGRVNEKLFF. The chain uses TRBV4-2 and TRBJ1-4; perhaps TRBD1 as D (5 bases). CDR1 is LGHNA, CDR2 YNFKEQ, per germline. This CDR3 comprises 15 residues. Trimming took 0 bases from V and 4 from J, leaving 9 bases between them.

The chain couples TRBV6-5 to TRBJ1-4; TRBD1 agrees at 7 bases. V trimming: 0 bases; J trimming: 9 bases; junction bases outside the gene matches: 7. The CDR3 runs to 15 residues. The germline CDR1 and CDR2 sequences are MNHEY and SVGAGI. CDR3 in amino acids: CASSYSGTERKKLFF. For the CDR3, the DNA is TGTGCCAGCAGTTACTCGGGGACAGAACGAAAAAAACTGTTTTTT.

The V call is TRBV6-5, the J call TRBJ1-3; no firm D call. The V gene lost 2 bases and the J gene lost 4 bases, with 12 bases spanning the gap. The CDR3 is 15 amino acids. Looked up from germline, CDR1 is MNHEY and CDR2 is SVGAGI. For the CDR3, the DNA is TGTGCCAGCAGTTACCGTGGGCTTATGGGAAACACCATATATTTT. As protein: CASSYRGLMGNTIYF.

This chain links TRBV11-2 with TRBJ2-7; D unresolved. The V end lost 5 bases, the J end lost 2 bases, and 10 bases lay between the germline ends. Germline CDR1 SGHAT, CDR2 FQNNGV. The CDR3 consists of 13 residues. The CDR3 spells CASSRHLAYEQYF. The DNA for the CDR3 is TGTGCCAGCAGCCGACACCTTGCCTACGAGCAGTACTTC.

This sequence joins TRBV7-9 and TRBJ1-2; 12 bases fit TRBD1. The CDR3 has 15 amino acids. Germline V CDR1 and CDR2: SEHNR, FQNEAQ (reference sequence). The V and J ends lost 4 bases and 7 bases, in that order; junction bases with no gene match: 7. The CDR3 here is CASSSPGQGALGYTF. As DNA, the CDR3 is TGTGCCAGCAGCTCACCGGGACAGGGGGCGCTTGGCTACACCTTC.

The DNA of the CDR3 is TGTGCCAGCAGTCCCTGGACAGGGCCGCTTCAAGAGACCCAGTACTTC. The encoded protein is CASSPWTGPLQETQYF. The chain joins TRBV27 to TRBJ2-5, with TRBD1 matching 8 bases. There are 16 residues in the CDR3. V trimming: 5 bases; J trimming: 2 bases; junction bases outside the gene matches: 10. Germline-derived CDR1 and CDR2 are MNHEY and SMNVEV (reference sequence).

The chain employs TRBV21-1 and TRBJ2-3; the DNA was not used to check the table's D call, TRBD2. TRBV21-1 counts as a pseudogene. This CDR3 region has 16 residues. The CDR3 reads CKEVRLRVERWDTQYF. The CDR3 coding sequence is TGTAAAGAGGTACGCCTGAGAGTAGAGAGATGGGATACGCAGTATTTT.

In DNA form, the CDR3 reads TGTGCCAGCAGCTTGGCGACTAGCGGGAGGGAAAAGACCCAGTACTTC. Translation gives CASSLATSGREKTQYF. The V call is TRBV5-4, the J call TRBJ2-5, with 14 positions matching TRBD2. Germline V gene data show CDR1 as SGHNT and CDR2 as YYREEE (reference sequence). This CDR3 is 16 amino acids long. J was trimmed by 6 bases and V by 0 bases; bases with no gene match: 4.

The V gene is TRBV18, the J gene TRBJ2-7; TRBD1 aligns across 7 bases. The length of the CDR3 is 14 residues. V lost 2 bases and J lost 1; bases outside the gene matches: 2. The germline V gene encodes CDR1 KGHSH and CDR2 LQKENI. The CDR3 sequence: CASSPTQGSYEQYF. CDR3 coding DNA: TGTGCCAGCTCACCAACACAGGGGTCCTACGAGCAGTACTTC.

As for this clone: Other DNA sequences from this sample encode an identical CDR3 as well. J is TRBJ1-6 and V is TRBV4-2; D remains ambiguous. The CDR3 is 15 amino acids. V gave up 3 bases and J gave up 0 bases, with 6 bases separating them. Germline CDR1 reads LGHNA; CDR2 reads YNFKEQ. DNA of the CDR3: TGTGCCAGCAGCCAGGCCGACTCCTATAATTCACCCCTCCACTTT. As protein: CASSQADSYNSPLHF.

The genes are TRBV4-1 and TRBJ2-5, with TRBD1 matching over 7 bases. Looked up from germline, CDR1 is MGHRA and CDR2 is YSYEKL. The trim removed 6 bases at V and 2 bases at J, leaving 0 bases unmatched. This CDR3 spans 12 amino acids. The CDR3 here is CASRGQQETQYF. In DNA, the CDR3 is TGCGCCAGCAGGGGACAGCAAGAGACCCAGTACTTC.

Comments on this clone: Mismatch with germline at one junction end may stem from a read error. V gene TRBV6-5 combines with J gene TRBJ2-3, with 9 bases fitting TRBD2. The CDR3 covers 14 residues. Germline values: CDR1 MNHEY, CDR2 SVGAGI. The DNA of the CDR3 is TGTGCCAGCAGTTACGCGGGGGGGGCAGATAAGCAGTATTTT. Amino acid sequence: CASSYAGGADKQYF.

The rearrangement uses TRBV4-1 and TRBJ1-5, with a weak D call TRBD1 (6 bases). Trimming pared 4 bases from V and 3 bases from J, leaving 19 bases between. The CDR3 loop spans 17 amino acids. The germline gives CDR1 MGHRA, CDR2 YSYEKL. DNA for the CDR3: TGCGCCAGCAGCCCCTTACCCGGGAGGGGGAACAATCAGCCCCAGCATTTT. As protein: CASSPLPGRGNNQPQHF.

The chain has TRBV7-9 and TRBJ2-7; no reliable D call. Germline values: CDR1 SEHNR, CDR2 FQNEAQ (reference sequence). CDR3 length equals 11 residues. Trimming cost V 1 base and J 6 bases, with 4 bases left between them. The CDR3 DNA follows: TGTGCCAGCAGCTTAGACACCGAGCAGTACTTC. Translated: CASSLDTEQYF. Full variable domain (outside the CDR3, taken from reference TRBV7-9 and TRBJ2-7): DTGVSQNPRHKITKRGQNVTFRCDPISEHNRLYWYRQTLGQGPEFLTYFQNEAQLEKSRLLSDRFSAERPKGSFSTLEIQRTEQGDSAMYLCASSLDTEQYFGPGTRLTVT.

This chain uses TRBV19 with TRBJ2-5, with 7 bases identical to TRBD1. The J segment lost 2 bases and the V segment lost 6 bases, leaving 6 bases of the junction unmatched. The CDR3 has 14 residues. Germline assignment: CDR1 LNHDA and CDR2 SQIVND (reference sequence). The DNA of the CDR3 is TGTGCCAGTAGATCTCCGGGACAGCAAGAGACCCAGTACTTC. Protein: CASRSPGQQETQYF.